Presented here are 13 T cell receptor beta chains from one specimen sequenced in a study of OX40 agonist ivuxolimab in advanced cancers. The repertoire was sequenced with immunoSEQ multiplex PCR; TCRdb's copy has only in-frame clones and lacks some. The sample has more than 80,000 clones, roughly 88% seen once; the top ten hold 0.72%. The sequencing here drew on CD4+ or CD8+ T cells sorted from blood, taken in a trial of the OX40 agonist ivuxolimab. These receptors came from an adult with an advanced solid tumor such as melanoma, head and neck, liver or kidney cancer.

The V and J genes are TRBV29-1 and TRBJ1-4, with 9 bases aligning to TRBD1. The CDR3 is 13 amino acids. Per the germline V gene, CDR1 is SQVTM and CDR2 is ANQGSEA. The junction had 1 base not matched to a gene; V was cut back by 3 bases and J by 5 bases. CDR3 loop: CSVEGQGNEKLFF. CDR3 DNA sequence: TGCAGCGTTGAGGGACAGGGAAATGAAAAACTGTTTTTT.

The CDR3 reads CASSLTGTFSLNTQYF. The CDR3 DNA follows: TGTGCCAGCAGCTTAACCGGGACGTTCTCCCTCAATACGCAGTATTTT. The chain employs TRBV7-2 and TRBJ2-3; perhaps D is TRBD1 or TRBD2 (5 bases each). Germline V gene lookup returns CDR1 SGHTA and CDR2 FQGNSA. The CDR3 spans 16 residues. V was cut by 2 bases and J by 7 bases, with 19 bases left in between.

The chain employs TRBV7-2 and TRBJ1-4, with 7 positions matching TRBD1. The CDR3 has 14 residues. CDR1 is SGHTA and CDR2 is FQGNSA in the germline V gene. V dropped 5 bases and J dropped 7; count of bases not matched to a gene: 7. CDR3 loop: CASSLQGRVEKLFF. CDR3 coding DNA: TGTGCCAGCAGCCTACAGGGGAGGGTTGAAAAACTGTTTTTT.

The chain has TRBV30 and TRBJ2-3; D perhaps matches TRBD2 (6 bases). Germline V gene sequence: CDR1 GTSNPN, CDR2 SVGIG (reference sequence). The CDR3 is made up of 13 amino acids. V lost 0 bases and J lost 6, with 10 bases in between. For the CDR3, the DNA is TGTGCCTGGAGTGTGGGCCGGGGGGATACGCAGTATTTT. Translated, it gives CAWSVGRGDTQYF.

The V gene is TRBV4-2, the J gene TRBJ1-4; D call uncertain. V gave up 2 bases and J gave up 2 bases, with 12 bases separating them. Germline assignment: CDR1 LGHNA and CDR2 YNFKEQ. The length of the CDR3 is 16 residues. The chain's CDR3 is CASSQKEGMTNEKLFF. The CDR3 DNA is TGTGCCAGCAGCCAAAAGGAGGGTATGACTAATGAAAAACTGTTTTTT.

On this clone: Mismatch with germline at one junction end may stem from a read error. The V call is TRBV28, the J call TRBJ2-1; no clear D gene. This CDR3 has 12 residues. Germline values: CDR1 MDHEN, CDR2 SYDVKM. The CDR3 spells CASSLGQPPSVF. As DNA, the CDR3 is TGTGCCAGCAGTTTGGGTCAGCCCCCCTCGGTCTTC.

The CDR3 bases are TGCGCCAGCAGCTTGGCTAGCGGGAGTTTCGATGAGCAGTTCTTC. It yields the protein CASSLASGSFDEQFF. This sequence joins TRBV5-1 and TRBJ2-1; 10 nucleotides match TRBD2. The germline V gene encodes CDR1 SGHRS and CDR2 YFSETQ. The V segment lost 0 bases and the J segment 8 bases; nucleotides outside the gene matches: 5. This CDR3 is built from 15 residues.

The gene calls are TRBV10-2 and TRBJ1-2; D might be TRBD1 (5 bases). Trimming left V 6 bases short and J 4 bases short, with 15 bases between. The germline gives CDR1 WSHSY, CDR2 SAAADI. The CDR3 covers 14 residues. The CDR3 sequence is CASRDSGTSYGYTF. The CDR3 nucleotides read TGCGCCAGCAGGGACTCCGGGACGTCCTATGGCTACACCTTC.

The rearrangement joins TRBV5-1 to TRBJ1-2; 7 nucleotides agree with TRBD1. In germline, CDR1 is SGHRS, CDR2 YFSETQ. The CDR3 is 15 amino acids. The J segment lost 2 bases and the V segment lost 2 bases, leaving 6 bases of the junction unmatched. CDR3 DNA: TGCGCCAGCAGCTTCCCTGGACAGGAGAACTATGGCTACACCTTC. This sequence encodes CASSFPGQENYGYTF.

The rearrangement links TRBV7-6 to TRBJ1-1; a weak D match, TRBD1 (5 bases). Trimming left V 4 bases short and J 6 bases short, with 30 bases between. There are 19 residues in the CDR3. Per the germline V gene, CDR1 is SGHVS and CDR2 is FNYEAQ. CDR3 bases: TGTGCCAGCAGCTCAAATTCCATAGGGGCTGAGGGAACATACGCTGAAGCTTTCTTT. Residues: CASSSNSIGAEGTYAEAFF.

The chain carries TRBV11-3 and TRBJ1-4, with 7 bases lining up with TRBD1. CDR1 and CDR2 (germline): SGHNT, YENEEA. The CDR3 is made up of 17 amino acids. J gave up 0 bases and V 0 bases, and 4 bases lay outside the gene matches. In DNA form, the CDR3 reads TGTGCCAGCAGCTTAGATCGGGACAGCTCAACTAATGAAAAACTGTTTTTT. Translating it yields CASSLDRDSSTNEKLFF. The full variable domain, with the rest looked up from reference TRBV11-3 and TRBJ1-4, is EAGVVQSPRYKIIEKKQPVAFWCNPISGHNTLYWYLQNLGQGPELLIRYENEEAVDDSQLPKDRFSAERLKGVDSTLKIQPAELGDSAVYLCASSLDRDSSTNEKLFFGSGTQLSVL.

The J gene is TRBJ2-3, the V gene TRBV5-4, with 7 nucleotides matching TRBD2. The CDR3 covers 16 residues. The junction had 5 bases not matched to a gene; V was cut back by 0 bases and J by 1 base. Germline V gene lookup returns CDR1 SGHNT and CDR2 YYREEE (reference sequence). The CDR3 bases are TGTGCCAGCAGCTTGGAAACCCGGGGGGGCACAGATACGCAGTATTTT. It is translated as CASSLETRGGTDTQYF.

The J gene is TRBJ2-1, the V gene TRBV7-8; no definite D call. Trimming removed 5 bases from V and 7 bases from J, with 18 bases in between. This CDR3 comprises 15 residues. Germline-derived CDR1 and CDR2 are SGHVS and FQNEAQ. The CDR3 protein is CASSPTPPAGNEQFF. The CDR3 DNA reads TGTGCCAGCAGCCCGACGCCCCCCGCTGGGAATGAGCAGTTCTTC.